This T cell receptor beta chain was obtained from a study of PD-1 blockade in classical Hodgkin lymphoma. There was relapse after autologous stem cell transplantation in every patient, and there was variation in brentuximab vedotin exposure. Starting with thawed PBMCs, CD4+ T cells were purified by magnetic negative selection. The method was immunoSEQ multiplex PCR; TCRdb's version includes in-frame clones alone and lacks a portion of them. The data show roughly 25,000 clones, 80% to 85% seen once. With 6 bases clipped from V and 3 bases from J, the junction kept 10 bases outside the gene matches. CDR1 SNHLY and CDR2 FYNNEI come from the germline V gene. The CDR3 is made up of 16 amino acids.

The V gene is TRBV2, the J gene TRBJ2-3; 9 bases map to TRBD2. The receptor was derived from a human donor with classical Hodgkin lymphoma. The specimen comprised CD4+ T cells from blood, sampled at baseline. The CDR3 loop is CASSIAGLALTDTQYF. Here the CDR3 DNA reads TGTGCCAGCAGCATAGCGGGACTAGCTCTTACAGATACGCAGTATTTT.